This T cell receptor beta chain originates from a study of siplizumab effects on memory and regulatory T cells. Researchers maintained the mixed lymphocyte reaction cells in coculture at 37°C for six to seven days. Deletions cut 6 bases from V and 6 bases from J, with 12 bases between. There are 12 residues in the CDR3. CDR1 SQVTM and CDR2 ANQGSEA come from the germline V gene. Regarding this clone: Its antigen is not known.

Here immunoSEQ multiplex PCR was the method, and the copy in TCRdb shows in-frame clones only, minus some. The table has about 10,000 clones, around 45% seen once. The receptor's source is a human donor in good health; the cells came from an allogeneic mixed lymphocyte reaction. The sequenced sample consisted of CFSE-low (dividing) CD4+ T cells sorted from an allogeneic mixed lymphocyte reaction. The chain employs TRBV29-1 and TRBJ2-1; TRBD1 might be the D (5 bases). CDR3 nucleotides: TGCAGCGTGGCCCCGACAGCCAATGAGCAGTTCTTC. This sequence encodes CSVAPTANEQFF.